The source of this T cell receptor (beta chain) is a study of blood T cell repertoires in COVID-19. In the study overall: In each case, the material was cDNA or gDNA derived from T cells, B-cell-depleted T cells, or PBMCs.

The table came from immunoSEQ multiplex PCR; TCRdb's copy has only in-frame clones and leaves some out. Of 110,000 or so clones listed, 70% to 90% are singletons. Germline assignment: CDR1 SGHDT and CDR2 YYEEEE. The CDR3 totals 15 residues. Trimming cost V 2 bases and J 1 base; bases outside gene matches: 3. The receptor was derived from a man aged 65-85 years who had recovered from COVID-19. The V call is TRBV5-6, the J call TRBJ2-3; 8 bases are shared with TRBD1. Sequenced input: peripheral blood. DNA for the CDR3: TGTGCCAGCAGCTTCAGGGGGCGGGGCACAGATACGCAGTATTTT. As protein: CASSFRGRGTDTQYF.